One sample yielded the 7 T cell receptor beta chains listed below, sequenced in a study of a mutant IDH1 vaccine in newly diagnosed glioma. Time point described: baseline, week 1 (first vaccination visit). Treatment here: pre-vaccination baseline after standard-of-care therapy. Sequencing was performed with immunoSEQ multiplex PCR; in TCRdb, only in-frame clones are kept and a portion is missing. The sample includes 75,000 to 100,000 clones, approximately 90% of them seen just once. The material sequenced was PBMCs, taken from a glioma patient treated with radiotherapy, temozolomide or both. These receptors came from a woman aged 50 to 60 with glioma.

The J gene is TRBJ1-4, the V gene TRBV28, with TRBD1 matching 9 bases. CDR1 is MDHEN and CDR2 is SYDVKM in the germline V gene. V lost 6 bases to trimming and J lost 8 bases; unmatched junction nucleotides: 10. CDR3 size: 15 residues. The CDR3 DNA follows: TGTGCCAGCAGGGACAGGGGTGTACGGTGGGAAAAACTGTTTTTT. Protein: CASRDRGVRWEKLFF.

CDR3 sequence: CASSFRGTYNEQFF. The CDR3 DNA follows: TGTGCCAGCAGCTTCCGGGGTACCTACAATGAGCAGTTCTTC. J is TRBJ2-1 and V is TRBV11-2; perhaps TRBD2 as D (5 bases). Germline-derived CDR1 and CDR2 are SGHAT and FQNNGV. This CDR3 contains 14 residues. V lost 3 bases to trimming and J lost 2 bases, with 8 bases between them.

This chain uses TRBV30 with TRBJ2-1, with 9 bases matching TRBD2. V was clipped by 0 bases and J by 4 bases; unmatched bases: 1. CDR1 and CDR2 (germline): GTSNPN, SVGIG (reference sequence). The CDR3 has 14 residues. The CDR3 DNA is TGTGCCTGGAGTGTGACTAGCGGTTACAATGAGCAGTTCTTC. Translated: CAWSVTSGYNEQFF.

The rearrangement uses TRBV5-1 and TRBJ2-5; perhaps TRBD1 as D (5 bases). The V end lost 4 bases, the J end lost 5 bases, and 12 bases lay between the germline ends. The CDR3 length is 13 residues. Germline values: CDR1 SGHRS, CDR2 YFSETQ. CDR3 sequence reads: CASSPFPGETQYF. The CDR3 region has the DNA TGCGCCAGCAGCCCCTTCCCAGGGGAGACCCAGTACTTC.

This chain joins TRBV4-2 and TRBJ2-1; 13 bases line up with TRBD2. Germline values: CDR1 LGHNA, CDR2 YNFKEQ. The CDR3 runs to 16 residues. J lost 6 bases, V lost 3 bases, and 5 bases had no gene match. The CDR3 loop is CASSQRRLAGGNEQFF. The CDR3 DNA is TGTGCCAGCAGCCAGAGGCGACTAGCGGGAGGCAATGAGCAGTTCTTC.

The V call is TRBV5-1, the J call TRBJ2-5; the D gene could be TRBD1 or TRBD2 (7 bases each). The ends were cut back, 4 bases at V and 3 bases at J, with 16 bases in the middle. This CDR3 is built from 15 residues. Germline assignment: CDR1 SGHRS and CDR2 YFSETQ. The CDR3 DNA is TGCGCCAGCAGCCCCCAGGGGGGGAGCGAAGAGACCCAGTACTTC. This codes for CASSPQGGSEETQYF. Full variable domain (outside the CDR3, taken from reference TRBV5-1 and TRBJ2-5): KAGVTQTPRYLIKTRGQQVTLSCSPISGHRSVSWYQQTPGQGLQFLFEYFSETQRNKGNFPGRFSGRQFSNSRSEMNVSTLELGDSALYLCASSPQGGSEETQYFGPGTRLLVL.

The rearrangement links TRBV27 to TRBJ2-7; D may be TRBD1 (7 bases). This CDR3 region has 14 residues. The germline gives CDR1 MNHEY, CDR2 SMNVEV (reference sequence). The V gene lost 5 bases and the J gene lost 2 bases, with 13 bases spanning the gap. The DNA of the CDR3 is TGTGCCAGCAGTCCTAGGAGGGGGCCCTACGAGCAGTACTTC. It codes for CASSPRRGPYEQYF.